This TCR beta chain was sequenced in a study of technical replicates of blood from four donors. TCRdb's table, derived via immunoSEQ multiplex PCR, lists solely in-frame clones and lacks some. There are approximately 81,000 clones in the sample; around 95% occur only once, and 0.3% to 0.4% lies in the top ten. The receptor was derived from a human donor in good health. The sequencing sample was made of T cells isolated from PBMCs.

The CDR3 region has the DNA TGTGCCAGCAGCCCTAGACTAGCGGCCACAGATACGCAGTATTTT. Protein product: CASSPRLAATDTQYF. The chain employs TRBV7-2 and TRBJ2-3, with TRBD2 matching over 9 bases. V was pared by 5 bases and J by 2 bases, with 5 bases of the junction left unmatched. Germline assignment: CDR1 SGHTA and CDR2 FQGNSA. The CDR3 spans 15 residues.